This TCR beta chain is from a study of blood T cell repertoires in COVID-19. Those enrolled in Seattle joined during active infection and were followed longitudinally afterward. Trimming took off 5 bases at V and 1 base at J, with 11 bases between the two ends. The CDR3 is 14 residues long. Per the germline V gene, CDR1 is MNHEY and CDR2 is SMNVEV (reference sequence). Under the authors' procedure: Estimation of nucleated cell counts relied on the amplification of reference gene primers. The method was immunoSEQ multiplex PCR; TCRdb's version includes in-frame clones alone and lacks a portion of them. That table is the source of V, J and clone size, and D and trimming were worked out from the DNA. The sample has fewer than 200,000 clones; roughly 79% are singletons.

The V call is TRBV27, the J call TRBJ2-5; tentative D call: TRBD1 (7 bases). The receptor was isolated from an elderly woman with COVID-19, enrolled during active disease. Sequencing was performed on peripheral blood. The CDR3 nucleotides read TGTGCCAGCAGTACCCAGGGGGGCCAAGAGACCCAGTACTTC. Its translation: CASSTQGGQETQYF.